One and the same sample provided the 29 T cell receptor beta chains below, sequenced in a study of blood T cells in healthy people across ages. Alongside a J-beta primer mix, a sample-barcoded 5' primer served in a second PCR lasting roughly 7 to 11 cycles. MiXCR, run by TCRdb on the 5' RACE reads, gives a single entry per CDR3 protein. Among 730,000 or so distinct CDR3 sequences listed, about 42% were seen once. Sample: blood. The receptor set was obtained from a woman in her fifties or sixties in good health.

As concerns this clonotype: A read error may produce the germline difference seen at one junction end. The chain recombines TRBV12-3 or TRBV12-4 with TRBJ1-6; 8 bases are a match to TRBD1. The CDR3 is 15 residues long. CDR3 DNA sequence: TGTGCCAGCAGGTTTGGACAGGGCGGTAATTCACCCCCCCACTTT. This gives the protein CASRFGQGGNSPPHF.

The V call is TRBV9, the J call TRBJ2-1; the D gene is possibly TRBD2 (6 bases). The germline V and J ends were trimmed by 0 bases and 13 bases, with 14 bases remaining between them. CDR1 is SGDLS, CDR2 YYNGEE, per germline. This CDR3 has 13 amino acids. The CDR3 sequence is CASSVGAGLYQFF. The CDR3 DNA sequence: TGTGCCAGCAGCGTAGGTGCGGGACTGTACCAGTTCTTC.

This clonotype was counted many times. The rearrangement links TRBV12-3 or TRBV12-4 to TRBJ1-2; no firm D call. The length of the CDR3 is 14 residues. Trimming removed 2 bases from V and 3 bases from J, with 10 bases in between. DNA of the CDR3: TGTGCCAGCAGTTTAAGTGGCTTCCACTATGGCTACACCTTC. Amino acid sequence: CASSLSGFHYGYTF.

This clonotype was counted only a few times. The V call is TRBV29-1, the J call TRBJ2-3, with TRBD2 identical over 7 bases. The CDR3 consists of 15 residues. In germline, CDR1 is SQVTM, CDR2 ANQGSEA. Trimming took 5 bases from V and 4 from J; bases not matched to a gene: 12. CDR3 in amino acids: CSVTFAGAPPDTQYF. In nucleotides, the CDR3 is TGCAGCGTTACCTTCGCGGGAGCCCCTCCAGATACGCAGTATTTT.

Only a few counts were recorded for this clonotype. V usage is TRBV20-1 and J usage is TRBJ2-3, with D possibly TRBD1 on 6 matching bases. Between the trimmed V and J ends, which lost 5 bases and 4 bases, there was a span of 16 bases. This CDR3 has 14 residues. Germline loops: CDR1 DFQATT, CDR2 SNEGSKA (reference sequence). CDR3 sequence reads: CSAGPGERADTQYF. The CDR3 region has the DNA TGCAGTGCTGGCCCAGGGGAGCGCGCAGATACGCAGTATTTT.

The chain is built from TRBV6-5 and TRBJ2-2; D assignment may be TRBD1 or TRBD2 (6 bases each). V was clipped by 1 base and J by 10 bases, with 25 bases between them. The germline V gene encodes CDR1 MNHEY and CDR2 SVGAGI. The CDR3 extends over 18 amino acids. DNA for the CDR3: TGTGCCAGCAGTTACTGGGGGCCGGGCGGGGAAACACCTATGGAGCTGTTTTTT. It encodes CASSYWGPGGETPMELFF.

The DNA for the CDR3 is TGTGCCAGCAGAGATGACCCAGGAGAAGACTATGGCTACACCTTC. Translation gives CASRDDPGEDYGYTF. V usage is TRBV25-1 and J usage is TRBJ1-2; D unresolved. Germline CDR1 and CDR2: MGHDK and SYGVNS. The CDR3 is made up of 15 amino acids. Trimming removed 6 bases at V and 3 bases at J, with 17 bases between.

There are a few counts of this clonotype. The chain carries TRBV7-9 and TRBJ2-4, with D perhaps being TRBD1 or TRBD2 (5 bases each). V was cut by 7 bases and J by 3 bases, with 13 bases left in between. The CDR3 is 14 residues long. From germline, CDR1 is SEHNR and CDR2 FQNEAQ (reference sequence). The CDR3 is CASTPWGIKNIQYF. The CDR3 DNA sequence: TGTGCCAGCACCCCATGGGGGATCAAAAACATTCAGTACTTC.

V usage is TRBV3-1 and J usage is TRBJ2-5; weak D call: TRBD2 (5 bases). V was trimmed by 0 bases and J by 5 bases, leaving 10 bases between them. Germline CDR1 LGHDT, CDR2 YNNKEL (reference sequence). There are 14 residues in the CDR3. CDR3 region: CASSQDTSGETQYF. DNA for the CDR3: TGTGCCAGCAGCCAAGATACCAGCGGCGAGACCCAGTACTTC.

The chain has TRBV27 and TRBJ2-7, with a possible D match to TRBD2 (5 bases). The CDR3 contains 14 residues. The ends were cut back, 3 bases at V and 7 bases at J, with 16 bases in the middle. CDR1 is MNHEY, CDR2 SMNVEV, per germline (reference sequence). The CDR3 reads CASSFVGDTDEQYF. DNA of the CDR3: TGTGCCAGCAGTTTTGTGGGAGACACGGATGAGCAGTACTTC.

The chain uses TRBV4-2 and TRBJ1-2; D might be TRBD1 (5 bases). CDR3 length: 14 amino acids. Germline assignment: CDR1 LGHNA and CDR2 YNFKEQ. Trimming removed 0 bases at V and 4 bases at J, with 9 bases between. As DNA, the CDR3 is TGTGCCAGCAGCCAAGAATTGGGGACCTATGGCTACACCTTC. The encoded protein is CASSQELGTYGYTF.

This sequence joins TRBV29-1 and TRBJ1-1; 7 bases are shared with TRBD1. CDR1 is SQVTM and CDR2 is ANQGSEA in the germline V gene. J was trimmed by 4 bases and V by 6 bases; bases with no gene match: 14. The CDR3 loop spans 15 amino acids. The CDR3 sequence is CSVETNRGWSTEAFF. DNA for the CDR3: TGCAGCGTGGAGACCAACAGGGGATGGAGCACTGAAGCTTTCTTT.

This clonotype was found many times. J is TRBJ2-7 and V is TRBV14; perhaps TRBD1 as D (6 bases). Trimming stripped 4 bases from V and 3 bases from J, with 10 bases between. The CDR3 length is 13 residues. Germline loops: CDR1 SGHDN, CDR2 FVKESK. CDR3 DNA: TGTGCCAGCAGCCGGGACATTGGCTACGAGCAGTACTTC. Translated, it gives CASSRDIGYEQYF.

The chain links TRBV20-1 to TRBJ2-5; 14 bases agree with TRBD2. Germline values: CDR1 DFQATT, CDR2 SNEGSKA (reference sequence). The CDR3 has 15 residues. V was clipped by 4 bases and J by 11 bases; unmatched bases: 12. The CDR3: CSANRGLAGGEEQYF. The CDR3 DNA follows: TGCAGTGCTAACCGAGGACTAGCGGGAGGTGAAGAGCAGTACTTC.

On this clonotype itself: This may come from a read error, since a much larger clone is one base off. The rearrangement uses TRBV9 and TRBJ2-1, with D possibly being TRBD1 (6 bases). This CDR3 comprises 13 residues. The V gene lost 3 bases and the J gene lost 10 bases, with 14 bases spanning the gap. The germline V gene has CDR1 SGDLS and CDR2 YYNGEE. The CDR3 loop is CASSGYREKEQFF. For the CDR3, the DNA is TGTGCCAGCAGCGGCTACAGGGAAAAGGAGCAGTTCTTC. Together with reference TRBV9 and TRBJ2-1, the CDR3 gives the full variable domain: DSGVTQTPKHLITATGQRVTLRCSPRSGDLSVYWYQQSLDQGLQFLIQYYNGEERAKGNILERFSAQQFPDLHSELNLSSLELGDSALYFCASSGYREKEQFFGPGTRLTVL.

Turning to this clonotype: A single base separates this from a much larger clone, so it may be a read error. Written as DNA, the CDR3 is TGCGCCAGCAGCCCTAGCGTGAGTCGAGCAGATACGCAGTATTTT. Translation gives CASSPSVSRADTQYF. The rearrangement uses TRBV5-1 and TRBJ2-3; maybe TRBD2 (6 bases). The germline V gene encodes CDR1 SGHRS and CDR2 YFSETQ. Trimming pared 4 bases from V and 4 bases from J, leaving 16 bases between. The CDR3 totals 15 residues.

The chain has TRBV20-1 and TRBJ2-5; TRBD2 matches at 7 bases. The better agreement between TRBJ2-7 and the DNA end casts doubt on the J call. The CDR3 loop spans 12 amino acids. Germline CDR1 reads DFQATT; CDR2 reads SNEGSKA (reference sequence). The CDR3 sequence: CNANVGGNEQYF. In DNA form, the CDR3 reads TGCAATGCAAACGTGGGGGGGAACGAGCAGTACTTC.

The gene calls are TRBV15 and TRBJ2-7, with 7 bases lining up with TRBD1. CDR1 LNHNV and CDR2 YYDKDF come from the germline V gene (reference sequence). CDR3 size: 17 residues. V lost 1 base, J lost 7 bases, and 16 bases stayed unmatched. Here the CDR3 reads CATSRAGTAKDYNEQYF. DNA of the CDR3: TGTGCCACCAGCAGAGCTGGGACAGCAAAAGACTACAATGAGCAGTACTTC.

The V call is TRBV11-2, the J call TRBJ2-1; D might be TRBD2 (5 bases). Germline CDR1 SGHAT, CDR2 FQNNGV. The CDR3 has 12 residues. V was clipped by 1 base and J by 10 bases, with 8 bases between them. The CDR3 loop is CASSLGREEQFF. CDR3 DNA: TGTGCCAGCAGCTTAGGAAGGGAGGAGCAGTTCTTC. The full variable domain, completed using reference TRBV11-2 and TRBJ2-1, is EAGVAQSPRYKIIEKRQSVAFWCNPISGHATLYWYQQILGQGPKLLIQFQNNGVVDDSQLPKDRFSAERLKGVDSTLKIQPAKLEDSAVYLCASSLGREEQFFGPGTRLTVL.

The chain couples TRBV6-2 or TRBV6-3 to TRBJ1-5; 7 positions agree with TRBD1. This CDR3 has 15 residues. Germline CDR1 is MNHEY and CDR2 is SVGEGT. Trimming removed 8 bases from V and 0 bases from J; junction bases left unmatched: 7. The CDR3 loop is CASRDSPISNQPQHF. The CDR3 bases are TGTGCCAGCCGGGACAGCCCGATTAGCAATCAGCCCCAGCATTTT.

This clonotype was counted only a few times. The chain links TRBV3-1 to TRBJ1-2; 7 bases agree with TRBD1. The CDR3 runs to 18 residues. V lost 1 base and J lost 3; bases outside the gene matches: 14. Germline CDR1 and CDR2: LGHDT and YNNKEL (reference sequence). CDR3 loop: CASSQAPRRGAVDYGYTF. The CDR3 coding sequence is TGTGCCAGCAGCCAAGCACCCCGCAGGGGGGCAGTGGACTATGGCTACACCTTC.

Comments on this clonotype: At one boundary the junction diverges from the germline segment, which might be a read error. In DNA, the CDR3 is TGCGCCAGCAGCCAAGCTGTCCTAGCGGGACTGACCTCCTGCGAGCAGTACTTC. Encoded protein: CASSQAVLAGLTSCEQYF. The chain links TRBV4-3 to TRBJ2-7; 9 nucleotides align to TRBD2. This CDR3 has 18 amino acids. Looked up from germline, CDR1 is LGHNA and CDR2 is YSLEER.

V gene TRBV5-1 combines with J gene TRBJ1-6, with D possibly TRBD1 on 5 matching bases. Germline V CDR1 and CDR2: SGHRS, YFSETQ. The CDR3 sequence is 14 residues long. The V and J ends lost 1 base and 7 bases respectively, with 9 bases between them. The CDR3 sequence is CASSLTGLNSPLHF. CDR3 nucleotide sequence: TGCGCCAGCAGCTTGACAGGTTTAAATTCACCCCTCCACTTT.

This sequence joins TRBV5-1 and TRBJ2-3, with unresolved D. The CDR3 has 11 residues. V lost 5 bases to trimming and J lost 4 bases, with 5 bases between them. The germline V gene has CDR1 SGHRS and CDR2 YFSETQ. The CDR3 protein is CASRMSDTQYF. The CDR3 DNA is TGCGCCAGCAGGATGTCAGATACGCAGTATTTT.

The V and J genes are TRBV20-1 and TRBJ2-7; a weak D match, TRBD2 (7 bases). The CDR3 covers 13 residues. Trimming shortened V by 6 bases and J by 2 bases, and 14 bases separated the two germline ends. Germline loops: CDR1 DFQATT, CDR2 SNEGSKA (reference sequence). As DNA, the CDR3 is TGCAGTGCCCCTTGGGGGGGCACCTACGAGCAGTACTTC. It encodes CSAPWGGTYEQYF.

The genes are TRBV7-3 and TRBJ1-2; tentatively, D is TRBD1 (6 bases). Trimming removed 4 bases from V and 8 bases from J, with 14 bases in between. CDR3 length: 13 residues. Looked up from germline, CDR1 is SGHTA and CDR2 is FQGTGA. The CDR3 DNA reads as TGTGCCAGCAGCTCGAGGGGGGACCTGGGCTACACCTTC. This codes for CASSSRGDLGYTF.

This chain connects TRBV20-1 to TRBJ2-2; TRBD1 is a possible D gene (6 bases). CDR1 is DFQATT and CDR2 is SNEGSKA in the germline V gene (reference sequence). V was pared by 1 base and J by 0 bases, with 9 bases between. The CDR3 totals 15 residues. The CDR3 loop reads CSARGGHANTGELFF. The CDR3 nucleotides are TGCAGTGCTAGAGGGGGGCACGCGAACACCGGGGAGCTGTTTTTT.

The V call is TRBV27, the J call TRBJ1-5; D is ambiguous. V was shortened by 3 bases and J by 1 base, with 7 bases between the two germline ends. The CDR3 runs 14 residues. The germline V gene encodes CDR1 MNHEY and CDR2 SMNVEV (reference sequence). CDR3 nucleotides: TGTGCCAGCAGTTTCGATGGGAGCAATCAGCCCCAGCATTTT. Translation gives CASSFDGSNQPQHF.

The J gene is TRBJ2-5, the V gene TRBV12-3 or TRBV12-4, with no clear D. CDR3 length: 13 amino acids. With 6 bases removed from V and 2 bases from J, the gap between germline ends came to 10 bases. CDR3 sequence reads: CASRKGAQETQYF. The CDR3 DNA reads TGTGCCAGCAGAAAAGGAGCTCAAGAGACCCAGTACTTC.